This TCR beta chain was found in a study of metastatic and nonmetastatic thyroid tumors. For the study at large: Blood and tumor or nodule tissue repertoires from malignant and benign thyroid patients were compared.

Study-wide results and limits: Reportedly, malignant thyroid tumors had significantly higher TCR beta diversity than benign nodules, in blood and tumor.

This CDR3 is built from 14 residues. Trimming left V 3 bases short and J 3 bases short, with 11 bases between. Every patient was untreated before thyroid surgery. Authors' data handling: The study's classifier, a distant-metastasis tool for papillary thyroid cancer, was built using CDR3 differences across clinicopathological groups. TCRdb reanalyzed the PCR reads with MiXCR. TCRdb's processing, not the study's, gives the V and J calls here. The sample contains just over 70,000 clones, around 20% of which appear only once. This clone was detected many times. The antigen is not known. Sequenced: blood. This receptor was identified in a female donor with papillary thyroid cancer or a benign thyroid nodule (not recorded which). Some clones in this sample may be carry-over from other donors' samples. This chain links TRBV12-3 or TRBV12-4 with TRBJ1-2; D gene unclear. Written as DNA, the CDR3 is TGTGCCAGCAGTTTCCGGAGGCGGGACTATGGCTACACCTTC. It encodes CASSFRRRDYGYTF.